Below, 26 T cell receptor beta chains from the same sample are listed, as sequenced in a study of CXCR3-negative and CXCR3-positive naive CD8 T cells. Findings and limits, study-wide: Comparison of naive cells showed more hydrophobic TRB CDR3s in CXCR3-positive than in CXCR3-negative naive cells.

The study made its TRB cDNA libraries by 5' RACE, adding UMI labels. TCRdb reprocessed the 5' RACE reads and keeps a single row for each CDR3 protein, giving no DNA. The sample includes 50,000 to 70,000 distinct CDR3 sequences. No antigen has been assigned to these receptors. Sample: naive CXCR3+ CD8+ T cells from blood. Subset noted: CD45RO-CCR7+CD27+CD95- naive CD8+ T cells expressing CXCR3 (TNR3+). These TCRs come from a human donor in good health. Some clones in this sample may be carry-over from other donors' samples.

V and J are TRBV29-1 and TRBJ1-1; TCRdb gives TRBD1 as the D gene, but with no DNA this cannot be confirmed. Germline loops: CDR1 SQVTM, CDR2 ANQGSEA. The length of the CDR3 is 14 residues. CDR3: CSVEDRPQGGEAFF.

The V and J genes are TRBV7-2 and TRBJ1-2; TCRdb calls TRBD1, which cannot be checked without DNA. Germline CDR1 and CDR2: SGHTA and FQGNSA. The CDR3 is made up of 15 amino acids. This CDR3 reads CASSLVEGGNYGYTF.

The chain links TRBV29-1 to TRBJ2-1; TCRdb lists TRBD1, though no DNA is available to test this call. The CDR3 sequence is 16 residues long. Germline assignment: CDR1 SQVTM and CDR2 ANQGSEA. CDR3: CSVEGRGSSSYNEQFF.

The rearrangement uses TRBV11-3 and TRBJ2-3; the TCRdb call, TRBD1, lacks DNA for checking. The CDR3 runs to 14 residues. Germline CDR1 SGHNT, CDR2 YENEEA. This chain's CDR3 is CASSSKTGEDTQYF.

This rearrangement joins TRBV7-9 to TRBJ2-1; the TRBD1 assignment by TCRdb is unverifiable without DNA. Germline V gene lookup returns CDR1 SEHNR and CDR2 FQNEAQ (reference sequence). The CDR3 runs to 13 residues. CDR3 loop: CASSLITGDQQFF.

CDR3 protein: CASSLNPAGDEQFF. The gene calls are TRBV7-7 and TRBJ2-1; TCRdb designates TRBD1, a call that cannot be tested without DNA. Germline CDR1 and CDR2: SSHAT and FNYEAQ (reference sequence). The CDR3 is made up of 14 amino acids.

The chain couples TRBV27 to TRBJ2-7; absent DNA, TCRdb's TRBD2 call cannot be checked. The CDR3 consists of 13 residues. Germline values: CDR1 MNHEY, CDR2 SMNVEV (reference sequence). CDR3 amino acids: CASGDYDSYEQYF.

The chain joins TRBV5-1 to TRBJ1-2; the D call from TCRdb, TRBD1, cannot be confirmed without DNA. CDR3 length: 15 residues. In germline, CDR1 is SGHRS, CDR2 YFSETQ. This CDR3 reads CASSLEQEPNYGYTF.

CDR3 sequence: CASSFGRAEAFF. V and J are TRBV5-4 and TRBJ1-1. The CDR3 loop spans 12 amino acids. Germline CDR1 SGHNT, CDR2 YYREEE (reference sequence). Together with reference TRBV5-4 and TRBJ1-1, the CDR3 gives the full variable domain: ETGVTQSPTHLIKTRGQQVTLRCSSQSGHNTVSWYQQALGQGPQFIFQYYREEENGRGNFPPRFSGLQFPNYSSELNVNALELDDSALYLCASSFGRAEAFFGQGTRLTVV.

The chain combines TRBV29-1 with TRBJ2-3; TCRdb's D gene call, TRBD2, goes unchecked for lack of DNA. The CDR3 is 14 residues long. Looked up from germline, CDR1 is SQVTM and CDR2 is ANQGSEA. The CDR3 sequence: CSAGTSGGTDTQYF.

The J gene is TRBJ2-1, the V gene TRBV6-5; TCRdb names TRBD2, which stays unverified in the absence of DNA. Germline V lookup: CDR1 MNHEY, CDR2 SVGAGI. The CDR3 extends over 13 amino acids. The CDR3 loop reads CASRSNSAGEQFF.

The chain couples TRBV7-2 to TRBJ1-1. The CDR3 has 12 amino acids. Germline V gene sequence: CDR1 SGHTA, CDR2 FQGNSA. CDR3: CASSPRLLEAFF.

This chain uses TRBV20-1 with TRBJ2-1; with no DNA, the TCRdb D assignment of TRBD1 cannot be verified. The CDR3 has 16 residues. Germline loops: CDR1 DFQATT, CDR2 SNEGSKA (reference sequence). CDR3 sequence reads: CSARSSSGGSYNEQFF.

This CDR3 is CASSPRQGGYEQYF. V and J are TRBV4-3 and TRBJ2-7; TCRdb outputs TRBD1, but without DNA this stays unchecked. Germline V gene sequence: CDR1 LGHNA, CDR2 YSLEER. The CDR3 contains 14 residues.

The rearrangement joins TRBV3-1 to TRBJ2-7. Germline CDR1 is LGHDT and CDR2 is YNNKEL (reference sequence). The CDR3 length is 15 residues. The CDR3 is CASRPIYRFYYEQYF.

This rearrangement joins TRBV24-1 to TRBJ2-3. Germline lookup yields CDR1 KGHDR and CDR2 SFDVKD. The CDR3 runs to 14 residues. This CDR3 is CATREWKETDTQYF.

The chain combines TRBV20-1 with TRBJ1-5. The CDR3 is made up of 13 amino acids. Germline V gives CDR1 DFQATT, CDR2 SNEGSKA (reference sequence). CDR3 sequence: CSAPVSDVQPQHF.

The chain recombines TRBV4-3 with TRBJ1-5. The CDR3 is 13 amino acids. Germline V gene lookup returns CDR1 LGHNA and CDR2 YSLEER. The CDR3 protein is CASSQDAARPQHF.

This chain links TRBV5-1 with TRBJ2-5; the TCRdb D gene call, TRBD2, has no DNA to confirm it. The V gene's germline CDR1 is SGHRS and CDR2 YFSETQ. The CDR3 consists of 16 residues. This CDR3 reads CASSFETSGNMETQYF.

The J gene is TRBJ2-3, the V gene TRBV5-6. Germline V gives CDR1 SGHDT, CDR2 YYEEEE. The CDR3 is made up of 13 amino acids. The CDR3 is CASSSTSTDTQYF.

V gene TRBV15 combines with J gene TRBJ1-5; TCRdb proposes TRBD1, but this gene call is untestable without DNA. Germline CDR1 is LNHNV and CDR2 is YYDKDF (reference sequence). This CDR3 has 15 residues. CDR3 loop: CATSPSRGSNQPQHF.

V gene TRBV19 combines with J gene TRBJ2-7; the D gene TCRdb calls, TRBD1, cannot be checked with no DNA. This CDR3 is built from 17 residues. The germline gives CDR1 LNHDA, CDR2 SQIVND (reference sequence). The chain's CDR3 is CASSIFSGQGSSYEQYF.

The chain uses TRBV29-1 and TRBJ1-1. The germline CDR1 and CDR2 sequences are SQVTM and ANQGSEA. The CDR3 is 13 residues long. The CDR3 loop is CSVESQWNTEAFF.

The chain has TRBV28 and TRBJ2-3; TCRdb's D call, TRBD2, is unchecked because there is no DNA. CDR1 MDHEN and CDR2 SYDVKM come from the germline V gene. This CDR3 has 15 residues. The CDR3 loop is CASSLGLAATDTQYF. Full variable domain (outside the CDR3, taken from reference TRBV28 and TRBJ2-3): DVKVTQSSRYLVKRTGEKVFLECVQDMDHENMFWYRQDPGLGLRLIYFSYDVKMKEKGDIPEGYSVSREKKERFSLILESASTNQTSMYLCASSLGLAATDTQYFGPGTRLTVL.

The chain combines TRBV13 with TRBJ2-1; the TCRdb D gene call, TRBD1, has no DNA to confirm it. CDR1 and CDR2 (germline): PRHDT, FYEKMQ (reference sequence). The CDR3 has 15 residues. CDR3 amino acids: CASSRQWQGAGEQFF.

The CDR3 reads CASSSSGGTEAFF. The chain links TRBV7-3 to TRBJ1-1; TCRdb's D call of TRBD1 is untestable without DNA. This CDR3 is built from 13 residues. Germline V gives CDR1 SGHTA, CDR2 FQGTGA.